This TCR beta chain came from a study of cytomegalovirus exposure and HLA in healthy donors. Study results and caveats: A later analysis linked a missense variant in DCLRE1C to the trimming of TCR beta V and J genes. The sole available immune exposure information was CMV serostatus. An analysis was carried out at a later point. It showed that HLA-associated TCR beta chains were more clonally expanded than equally common non-associated chains. Another analysis was done later, and it associated approximately 15,000 TCR beta sequences with HLA alleles at 0.05 false discovery rate.

Worth noting for this clone: What it binds is not known.

Germline-derived CDR1 and CDR2 are SGHRS and YFSETQ. V was pared by 2 bases and J by 2 bases, with 7 bases between. The CDR3 has 13 amino acids. It was with 60 Vbeta and 13 Jbeta primers that the PCR ran. Assay used: immunoSEQ multiplex PCR; TCRdb lists only in-frame clones, some missing. The sample includes over 150,000 clones, roughly 73% seen only once; the top ten take roughly 5%. This receptor was identified in a male donor in good health and CMV-seronegative. This sequence joins TRBV5-1 and TRBJ1-1; a possible D gene is TRBD1 (6 bases). Input material: PBMCs. CDR3 residues: CASSLGTNTEAFF. As DNA, the CDR3 is TGCGCCAGCAGCTTAGGGACAAACACTGAAGCTTTCTTT.